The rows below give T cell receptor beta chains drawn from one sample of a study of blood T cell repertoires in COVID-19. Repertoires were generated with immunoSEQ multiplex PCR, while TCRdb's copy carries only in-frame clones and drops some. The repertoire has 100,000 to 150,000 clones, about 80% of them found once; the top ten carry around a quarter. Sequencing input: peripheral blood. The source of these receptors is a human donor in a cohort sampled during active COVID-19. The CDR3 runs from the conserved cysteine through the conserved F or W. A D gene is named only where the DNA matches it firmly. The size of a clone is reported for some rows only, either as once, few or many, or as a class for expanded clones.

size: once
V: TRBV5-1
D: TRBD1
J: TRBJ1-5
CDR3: CASSPGGTGDQPQHF
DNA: TGCGCCAGCAGCCCTGGTGGGACAGGGGATCAGCCCCAGCATTTT

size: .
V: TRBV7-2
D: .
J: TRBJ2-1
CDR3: CASSLDRSSYNEQFF
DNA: TGTGCCAGCAGCTTAGACAGGAGCTCCTACAATGAGCAGTTCTTC

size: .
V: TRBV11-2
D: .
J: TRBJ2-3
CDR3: CASSFLMRSDTQYF
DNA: TGTGCCAGCAGCTTCCTTATGCGGAGTGATACGCAGTATTTT

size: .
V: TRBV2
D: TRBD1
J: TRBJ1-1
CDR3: CASRQGWGNTEAFF
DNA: TGTGCCAGCAGACAGGGGTGGGGGAACACTGAAGCTTTCTTT

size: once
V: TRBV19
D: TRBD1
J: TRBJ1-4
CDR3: CASSGQAVEKLFF
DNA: TGTGCCAGTAGCGGACAGGCCGTCGAAAAACTGTTTTTT

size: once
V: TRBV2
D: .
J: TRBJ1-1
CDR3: CASRGGRARNTEAFF
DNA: TGTGCCAGTCGGGGAGGCAGGGCAAGGAACACTGAAGCTTTCTTT

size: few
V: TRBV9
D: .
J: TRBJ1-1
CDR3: CASTGLVNTEAFF
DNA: TGTGCCAGCACCGGTTTGGTGAACACTGAAGCTTTCTTT

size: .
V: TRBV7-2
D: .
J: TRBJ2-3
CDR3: CASSLGLNTDTQYF
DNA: TGTGCCAGCAGCTTAGGACTTAACACAGATACGCAGTATTTT

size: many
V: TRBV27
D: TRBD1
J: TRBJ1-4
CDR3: CASSSRRTGRIEKLFF
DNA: TGTGCCAGCAGTTCTAGAAGGACAGGGAGGATCGAAAAACTGTTTTTT

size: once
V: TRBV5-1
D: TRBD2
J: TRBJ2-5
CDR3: CASSQRLAGNQETQYF
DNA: TGCGCCAGCAGCCAAAGACTAGCGGGGAATCAAGAGACCCAGTACTTC

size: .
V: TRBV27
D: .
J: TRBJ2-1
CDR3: CASSKAGLNEQFF
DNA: TGTGCCAGCAGTAAGGCAGGGCTCAATGAGCAGTTCTTC

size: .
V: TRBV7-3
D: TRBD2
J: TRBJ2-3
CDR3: CASSLGLAAGTDTQYF
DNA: TGTGCCAGCAGCTTAGGACTAGCGGCCGGCACAGATACGCAGTATTTT

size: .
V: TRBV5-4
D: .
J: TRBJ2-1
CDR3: CASSLGSSSYNEQFF
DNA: TGTGCCAGCAGCTTGGGATCTAGCTCCTACAATGAGCAGTTCTTC

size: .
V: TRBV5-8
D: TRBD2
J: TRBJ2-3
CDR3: CASSRTQTSGGTDTQYF
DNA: TGTGCCAGCAGTCGAACGCAGACTAGCGGGGGCACAGATACGCAGTATTTT

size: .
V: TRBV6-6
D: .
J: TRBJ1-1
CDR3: CASSRLGGGLGPGAFF
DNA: TGTGCCAGCAGCAGACTAGGAGGTGGGCTCGGTCCGGGAGCTTTCTTT

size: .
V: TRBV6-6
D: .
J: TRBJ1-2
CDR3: CASSDTGNYGYTF
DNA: TGTGCCAGCAGTGACACAGGGAACTATGGCTACACCTTC

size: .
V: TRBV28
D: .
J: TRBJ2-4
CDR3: CASRFRERGIQYF
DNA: TGTGCCAGCAGGTTCCGGGAGCGCGGCATTCAGTACTTC

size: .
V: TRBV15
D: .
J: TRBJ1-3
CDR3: CATSRRRDILGNTIYF
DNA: TGTGCCACCAGCAGACGCCGGGACATTCTCGGAAACACCATATATTTT

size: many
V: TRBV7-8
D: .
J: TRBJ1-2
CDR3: CASSRYRFANYGYTF
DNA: TGTGCCAGCAGCCGATACAGGTTTGCTAACTATGGCTACACCTTC

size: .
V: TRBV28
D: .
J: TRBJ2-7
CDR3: CASTDMGYEQYF
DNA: TGTGCCAGCACGGACATGGGATACGAGCAGTACTTC

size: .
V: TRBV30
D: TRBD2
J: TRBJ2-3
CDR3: CAWTSGGNTQYF
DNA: TGTGCGTGGACTAGCGGGGGAAATACGCAGTATTTT

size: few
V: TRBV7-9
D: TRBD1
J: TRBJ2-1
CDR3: CASSPRDRGDNEQFF
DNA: TGTGCCAGCAGCCCCCGGGACAGGGGGGACAATGAGCAGTTCTTC